These 9 T cell receptor beta chains originate from one sample sequenced in a study of shared clonotypes between healthy human individuals. The assay was immunoSEQ multiplex PCR, and TCRdb's table has in-frame clones only and misses some. The sample has hundreds of thousands of clones, 74% seen once. The sample taken for sequencing was memory CD4+ T cells sorted from blood. Subset here: CD45RA-negative fraction. These receptors were collected from a woman aged 25-40 years in good health.

The chain combines TRBV5-8 with TRBJ2-1, with unresolved D. This CDR3 has 13 residues. The germline CDR1 and CDR2 sequences are SGHTS and YDEGEE. Trimming took 7 bases from V and 0 from J, leaving 8 bases between them. The CDR3 region is CASGSGSYNEQFF. CDR3 coding DNA: TGTGCCAGCGGTTCAGGCTCCTACAATGAGCAGTTCTTC.

Points on this clone: A read error likely explains this, since a far larger clone differs by one base. Different DNA sequences within this sample yield the same CDR3. The chain recombines TRBV6-6 with TRBJ2-3; D not certain. This CDR3 comprises 11 residues. V was trimmed by 2 bases and J by 5 bases, leaving 2 bases between them. Germline V lookup: CDR1 MNHNY, CDR2 SVGAGI (reference sequence). CDR3 in DNA: TGTGCCAGCAGTTACCGAGATACGCAGTATTTT. It translates to CASSYRDTQYF.

This clone was picked up one time. This chain links TRBV28 with TRBJ1-5, with 7 bases aligning to TRBD1. Germline loops: CDR1 MDHEN, CDR2 SYDVKM. This CDR3 is built from 14 residues. The trim removed 7 bases at V and 7 bases at J, leaving 10 bases unmatched. In DNA, the CDR3 is TGTGCCAGCAATCTCCGACAGGGTATGCAGCCCCAGCATTTT. This gives the protein CASNLRQGMQPQHF.

The chain links TRBV10-3 to TRBJ1-4, with a weak D call TRBD1 (6 bases). Looked up from germline, CDR1 is ENHRY and CDR2 is SYGVKD. V lost 3 bases to trimming and J lost 8 bases, with 22 bases between them. CDR3 size: 17 residues. CDR3 nucleotide sequence: TGTGCCATCAGTGATGCCCCGGGACACCGTATGGTGGAAAAACTGTTTTTT. Translation gives CAISDAPGHRMVEKLFF.

This clone was found once. V gene TRBV29-1 combines with J gene TRBJ1-1; no definite D call. V dropped 4 bases and J dropped 1 base, with 4 bases sitting between them. Looked up from germline, CDR1 is SQVTM and CDR2 is ANQGSEA. The CDR3 runs to 11 residues. Written as DNA, the CDR3 is TGCAGCGTTGTGTCGAACACTGAAGCTTTCTTT. This gives the protein CSVVSNTEAFF. Supplemented by reference TRBV29-1 and TRBJ1-1, the full variable domain reads SAVISQKPSRDICQRGTSLTIQCQVDSQVTMMFWYRQQPGQSLTLIATANQGSEATYESGFVIDKFPISRPNLTFSTLTVSNMSPEDSSIYLCSVVSNTEAFFGQGTRLTVV.

This clone was detected only a few times. The rearrangement links TRBV28 to TRBJ1-5; the D gene is possibly TRBD1 (5 bases). Looked up from germline, CDR1 is MDHEN and CDR2 is SYDVKM. Trimming removed 11 bases at V and 0 bases at J, with 11 bases between. The CDR3 has 13 residues. CDR3 sequence (DNA): TGTGCCGTACGGGGCCTTAGCAATCAGCCCCAGCATTTT. The encoded protein is CAVRGLSNQPQHF.

This clone came up many times. V gene TRBV11-2 combines with J gene TRBJ2-2, with 8 bases identical to TRBD1. From germline, CDR1 is SGHAT and CDR2 FQNNGV. The CDR3 covers 14 residues. V dropped 4 bases and J dropped 7; count of bases not matched to a gene: 5. In DNA form, the CDR3 reads TGTGCCAGCAGCTCCCAGGGGGCTAGCGGGGAGCTGTTTTTT. Its protein is CASSSQGASGELFF.

This sequence joins TRBV28 and TRBJ2-5, with TRBD1 matching 7 bases. J gave up 3 bases and V 5 bases, and 3 bases lay outside the gene matches. Germline CDR1 reads MDHEN; CDR2 reads SYDVKM. The CDR3 contains 13 residues. The CDR3 DNA follows: TGTGCCAGCAGTGTAGGGGGCAAAGAGACCCAGTACTTC. This codes for CASSVGGKETQYF.

The V and J genes are TRBV28 and TRBJ2-5, with TRBD1 matching over 7 bases. The length of the CDR3 is 14 residues. CDR1 is MDHEN, CDR2 SYDVKM, per germline. Unmatched junction bases numbered 9, after V lost 6 bases and J lost 5 bases. CDR3: CASSVDRAQETQYF. The CDR3 coding sequence is TGTGCCAGCAGCGTTGACAGGGCTCAGGAGACCCAGTACTTC.